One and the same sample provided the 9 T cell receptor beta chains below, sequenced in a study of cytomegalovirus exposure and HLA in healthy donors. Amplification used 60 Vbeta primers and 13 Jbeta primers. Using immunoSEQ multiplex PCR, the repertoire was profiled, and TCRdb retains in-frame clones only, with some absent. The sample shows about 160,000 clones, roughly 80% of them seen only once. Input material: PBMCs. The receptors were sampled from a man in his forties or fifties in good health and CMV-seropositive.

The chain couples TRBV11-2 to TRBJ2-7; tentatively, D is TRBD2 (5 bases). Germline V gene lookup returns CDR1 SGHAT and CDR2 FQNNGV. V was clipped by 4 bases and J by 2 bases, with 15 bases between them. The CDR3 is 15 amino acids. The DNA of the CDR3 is TGTGCCAGCAGCTCCCCACCCGCCGGGACCTACGAGCAGTACTTC. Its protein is CASSSPPAGTYEQYF.

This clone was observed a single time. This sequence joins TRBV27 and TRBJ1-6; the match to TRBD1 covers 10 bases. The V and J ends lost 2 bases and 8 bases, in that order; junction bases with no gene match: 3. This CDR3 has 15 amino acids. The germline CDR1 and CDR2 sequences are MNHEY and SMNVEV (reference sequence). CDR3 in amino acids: CASSLGDRGDSPLHF. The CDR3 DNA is TGTGCCAGCAGTTTAGGGGACAGGGGTGATTCACCCCTCCACTTT.

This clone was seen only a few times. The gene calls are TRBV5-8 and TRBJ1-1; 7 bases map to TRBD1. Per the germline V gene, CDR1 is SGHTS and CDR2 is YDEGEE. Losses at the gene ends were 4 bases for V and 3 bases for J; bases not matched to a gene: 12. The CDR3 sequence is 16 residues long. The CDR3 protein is CASSRNTGVVDTEAFF. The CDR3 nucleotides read TGTGCCAGCAGCCGCAATACAGGGGTAGTGGACACTGAAGCTTTCTTT.

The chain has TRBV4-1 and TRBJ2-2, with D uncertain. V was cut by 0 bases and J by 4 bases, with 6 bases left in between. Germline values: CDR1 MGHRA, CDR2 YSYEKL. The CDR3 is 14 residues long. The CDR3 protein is CASSQDSPTGELFF. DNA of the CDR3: TGCGCCAGCAGCCAAGATAGCCCCACCGGGGAGCTGTTTTTT.

CDR3 residues: CASSPQGTSGYTF. The CDR3 DNA follows: TGTGCCAGCAGCCCACAGGGCACCTCTGGCTACACCTTC. The rearrangement uses TRBV7-2 and TRBJ1-2, with D possibly TRBD1 on 6 matching bases. There are 13 residues in the CDR3. V was trimmed by 5 bases and J by 7 bases, leaving 14 bases between them. From germline, CDR1 is SGHTA and CDR2 FQGNSA.

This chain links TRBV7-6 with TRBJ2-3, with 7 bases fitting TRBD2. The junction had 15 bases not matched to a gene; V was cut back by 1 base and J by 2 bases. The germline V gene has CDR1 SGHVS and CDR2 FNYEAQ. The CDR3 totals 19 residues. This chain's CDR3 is CASSLVVTGGSPHTDTQYF. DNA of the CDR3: TGTGCCAGCAGCTTAGTAGTTACTGGCGGGAGCCCTCACACAGATACGCAGTATTTT.

This CDR3 reads CAWRGPGGNEKLFF. CDR3 DNA sequence: TGTGCCTGGAGAGGTCCAGGGGGTAATGAAAAACTGTTTTTT. The chain couples TRBV30 to TRBJ1-4, with TRBD1 matching 7 bases. With V trimmed by 3 bases and J by 4 bases, 5 bases remained unmatched. This CDR3 has 14 amino acids. The germline V gene has CDR1 GTSNPN and CDR2 SVGIG (reference sequence). The full variable domain, with the rest looked up from reference TRBV30 and TRBJ1-4, is SQTIHQWPATLVQPVGSPLSLECTVEGTSNPNLYWYRQAAGRGLQLLFYSVGIGQISSEVPQNLSASRPQDRQFILSSKKLLLSDSGFYLCAWRGPGGNEKLFFGSGTQLSVL.

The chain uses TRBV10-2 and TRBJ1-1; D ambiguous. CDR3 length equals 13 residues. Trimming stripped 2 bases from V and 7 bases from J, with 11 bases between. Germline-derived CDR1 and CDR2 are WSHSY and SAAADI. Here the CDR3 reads CASSERGGGEAFF. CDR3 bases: TGCGCCAGCAGTGAGCGGGGTGGTGGTGAAGCTTTCTTT.

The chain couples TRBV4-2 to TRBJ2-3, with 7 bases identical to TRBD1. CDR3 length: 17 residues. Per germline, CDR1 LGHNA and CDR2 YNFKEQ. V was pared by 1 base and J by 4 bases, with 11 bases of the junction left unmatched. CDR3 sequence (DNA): TGTGCCAGCAGCCAAGTATCTGGGCAGGGGGTTGCAGATACGCAGTATTTT. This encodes CASSQVSGQGVADTQYF.